These 6 T cell receptor beta chains originate from one sample sequenced in a study of T cell responses to AZD1222 COVID-19 vaccine. Sequenced by immunoSEQ multiplex PCR; TCRdb stores in-frame clones only, minus some. The data show just under 75,000 clones, around 80% seen once. The sequencing here drew on peripheral blood, taken 28 days after the second AZD1222 dose. These receptors were obtained from an adult who received the AZD1222 COVID-19 vaccine.

The chain uses TRBV7-2 and TRBJ1-2; 8 positions match TRBD1. V dropped 5 bases and J dropped 3; count of bases not matched to a gene: 2. Germline CDR1 SGHTA, CDR2 FQGNSA. This CDR3 spans 13 amino acids. The CDR3 DNA follows: TGTGCCAGCAGCCCACAGGGGGACTATGGCTACACCTTC. The encoded protein is CASSPQGDYGYTF.

The chain joins TRBV21-1 to TRBJ1-1. TRBV21-1 is shown as a pseudogene. The CDR3 has 18 amino acids. CDR3 nucleotides: TGTGCCAGCAGCAGATACCCATACCCTGCCGCTAGTGACACTGAAGCTTTCTTT. It translates to CASSRYPYPAASDTEAFF.

The chain couples TRBV6-5 to TRBJ1-1, with D possibly matching TRBD1 (6 bases). Trimming cost V 0 bases and J 5 bases, with 16 bases left between them. The CDR3 spans 16 residues. Germline lookup yields CDR1 MNHEY and CDR2 SVGAGI. CDR3 sequence (DNA): TGTGCCAGCAGTTACTCGGACCCGGGACATGGGACTGAAGCTTTCTTT. It specifies CASSYSDPGHGTEAFF.

This chain joins TRBV18 and TRBJ1-1; D possibly corresponds to TRBD1 (5 bases). V lost 6 bases and J lost 1, with 9 bases in between. The germline V gene encodes CDR1 KGHSH and CDR2 LQKENI. The CDR3 has 13 residues. The DNA of the CDR3 is TGTGCCAGCTCTAATGACAGGAACACTGAAGCTTTCTTT. It is translated as CASSNDRNTEAFF.

The chain joins TRBV28 to TRBJ2-3; D gene ambiguous. Between the trimmed V and J ends, which lost 0 bases and 9 bases, there was a span of 10 bases. The CDR3 runs 13 residues. Germline V lookup: CDR1 MDHEN, CDR2 SYDVKM. The CDR3 protein is CASSLWDEETQYF. For the CDR3, the DNA is TGTGCCAGCAGTTTATGGGACGAGGAAACGCAGTATTTT.

The V call is TRBV9, the J call TRBJ1-4; D uncertain. The V and J ends lost 5 bases and 7 bases respectively, with 15 bases between them. The V gene's germline CDR1 is SGDLS and CDR2 YYNGEE. The CDR3 has 14 residues. The CDR3 DNA is TGTGCCAGCAGTTATGACTCCCGGGGTGAAAAACTGTTTTTT. This encodes CASSYDSRGEKLFF.